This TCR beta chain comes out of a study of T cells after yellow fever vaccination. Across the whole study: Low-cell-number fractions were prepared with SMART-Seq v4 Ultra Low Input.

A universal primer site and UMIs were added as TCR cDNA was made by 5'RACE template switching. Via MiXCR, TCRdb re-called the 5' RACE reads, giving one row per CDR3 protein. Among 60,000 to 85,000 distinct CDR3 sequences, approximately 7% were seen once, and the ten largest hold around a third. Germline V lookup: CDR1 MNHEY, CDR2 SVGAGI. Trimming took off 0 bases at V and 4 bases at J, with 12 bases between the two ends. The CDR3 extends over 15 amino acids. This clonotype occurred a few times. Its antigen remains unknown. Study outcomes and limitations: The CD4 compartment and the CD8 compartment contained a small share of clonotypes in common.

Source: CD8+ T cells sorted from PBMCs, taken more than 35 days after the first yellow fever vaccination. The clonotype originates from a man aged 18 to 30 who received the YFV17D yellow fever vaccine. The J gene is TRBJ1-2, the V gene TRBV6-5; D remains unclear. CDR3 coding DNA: TGTGCCAGCAGTTACTCGGCCTTAGGAACCTATGGCTACACCTTC. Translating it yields CASSYSALGTYGYTF.